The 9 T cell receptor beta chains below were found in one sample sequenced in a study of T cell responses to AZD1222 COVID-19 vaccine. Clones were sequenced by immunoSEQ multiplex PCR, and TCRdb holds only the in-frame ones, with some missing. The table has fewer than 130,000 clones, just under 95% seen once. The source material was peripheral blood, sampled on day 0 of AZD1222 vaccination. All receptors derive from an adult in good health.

The CDR3 sequence is CASSRDRWETQYF. The CDR3 bases are TGTGCCAGCAGCCGGGACAGGTGGGAGACCCAGTACTTC. This chain connects TRBV12-3 or TRBV12-4 to TRBJ2-5; 8 bases are a match to TRBD1. The CDR3 runs 13 residues. With V trimmed by 6 bases and J by 5 bases, 5 bases remained unmatched.

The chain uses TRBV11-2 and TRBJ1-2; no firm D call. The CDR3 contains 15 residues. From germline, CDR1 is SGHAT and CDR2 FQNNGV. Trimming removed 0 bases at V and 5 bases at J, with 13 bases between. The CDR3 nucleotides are TGTGCCAGCAGCTTAGAAAACAGACCACTTTATGGCTACACCTTC. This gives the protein CASSLENRPLYGYTF.

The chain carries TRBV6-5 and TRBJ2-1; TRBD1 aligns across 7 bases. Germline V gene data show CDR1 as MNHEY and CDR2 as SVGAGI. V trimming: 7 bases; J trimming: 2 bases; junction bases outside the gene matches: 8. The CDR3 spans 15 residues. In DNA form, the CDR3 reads TGTGCCAGCAAAAGGGGGCAGGGGGCCTACAATGAGCAGTTCTTC. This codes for CASKRGQGAYNEQFF.

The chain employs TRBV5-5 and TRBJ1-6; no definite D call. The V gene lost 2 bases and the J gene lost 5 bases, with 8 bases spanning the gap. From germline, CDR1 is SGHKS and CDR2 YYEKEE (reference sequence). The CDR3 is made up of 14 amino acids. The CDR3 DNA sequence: TGTGCCAGCAGCTTTTCCCCAGATAATTCACCCCTCCACTTT. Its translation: CASSFSPDNSPLHF.

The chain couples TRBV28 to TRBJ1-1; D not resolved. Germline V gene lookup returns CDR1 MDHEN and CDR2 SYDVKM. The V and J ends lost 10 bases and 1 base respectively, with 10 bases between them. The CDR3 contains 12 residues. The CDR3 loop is CATLNPNTEAFF. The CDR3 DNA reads TGTGCCACCTTAAATCCGAACACTGAAGCTTTCTTT.

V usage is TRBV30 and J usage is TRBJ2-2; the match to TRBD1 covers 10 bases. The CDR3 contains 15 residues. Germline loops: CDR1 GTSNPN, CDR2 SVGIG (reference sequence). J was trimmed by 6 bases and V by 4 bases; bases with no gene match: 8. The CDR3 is CAWTDRGRMAGELFF. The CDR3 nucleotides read TGTGCCTGGACCGACAGGGGGCGAATGGCCGGGGAGCTGTTTTTT.

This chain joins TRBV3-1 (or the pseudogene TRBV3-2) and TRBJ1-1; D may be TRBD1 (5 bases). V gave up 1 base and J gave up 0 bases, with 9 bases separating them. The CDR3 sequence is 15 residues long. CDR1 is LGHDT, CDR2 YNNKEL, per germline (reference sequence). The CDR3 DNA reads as TGTGCCAGCAGCCAAGCGGCAGGGATGAACACTGAAGCTTTCTTT. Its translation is CASSQAAGMNTEAFF.

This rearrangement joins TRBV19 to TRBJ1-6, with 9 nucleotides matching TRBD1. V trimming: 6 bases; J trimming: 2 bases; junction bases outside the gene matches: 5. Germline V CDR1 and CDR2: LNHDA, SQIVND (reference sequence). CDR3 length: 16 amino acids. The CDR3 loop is CASRTGTGTYNSPLHF. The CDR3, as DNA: TGTGCCAGTAGAACCGGGACAGGGACCTATAATTCACCCCTCCACTTT.

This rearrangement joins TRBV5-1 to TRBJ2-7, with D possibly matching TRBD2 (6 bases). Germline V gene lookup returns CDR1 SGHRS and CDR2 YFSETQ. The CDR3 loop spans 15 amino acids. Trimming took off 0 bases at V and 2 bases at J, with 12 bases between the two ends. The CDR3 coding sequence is TGCGCCAGCAGCTTGGCTGGAGGGTACGCCTACGAGCAGTACTTC. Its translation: CASSLAGGYAYEQYF.